This T cell receptor beta chain was found in a study of T cell responses to AZD1222 COVID-19 vaccine. Study findings and constraints: White British ancestry dominated among donors, who included more females, and clonal diversity was possibly underestimated. At baseline, just a handful of AZD1222 recipients tested seropositive. Increases in Spike-specific TCR breadth and depth were seen after two AZD1222 doses.

Profiled with immunoSEQ multiplex PCR; TCRdb holds only in-frame clones, not every one. The sample carries fewer than 80,000 clones, approximately 90% recorded once. With regard to this clone: Its specificity is not known.

This CDR3 has 15 residues. The junction had 5 bases not matched to a gene; V was cut back by 4 bases and J by 5 bases. Germline CDR1 reads GTSNPN; CDR2 reads SVGIG (reference sequence). The rearrangement joins TRBV30 to TRBJ2-1; 13 bases agree with TRBD2. This specimen consisted of peripheral blood, obtained 28 days after the second dose of the MenACWY control vaccine. This TCR derives from an adult who received the MenACWY meningococcal vaccine as a control. DNA for the CDR3: TGTGCCTGGAAAAGACTAGCGGGGGGCCACAATGAGCAGTTCTTC. Translating gives CAWKRLAGGHNEQFF. Full variable domain (outside the CDR3, taken from reference TRBV30 and TRBJ2-1): SQTIHQWPATLVQPVGSPLSLECTVEGTSNPNLYWYRQAAGRGLQLLFYSVGIGQISSEVPQNLSASRPQDRQFILSSKKLLLSDSGFYLCAWKRLAGGHNEQFFGPGTRLTVL.